The 20 T cell receptor beta chains below were found in one sample sequenced in a study of cytomegalovirus exposure and HLA in healthy donors. Both 60 Vbeta primers and 13 Jbeta primers went into the PCR. Clones were read by immunoSEQ multiplex PCR, and TCRdb kept only the in-frame ones, dropping some. This sample has about 200,000 clones, with almost 85% found just once. The sequenced material came from PBMCs. The receptors shown here come from a woman aged 50 to 60 in good health and CMV-seronegative.

This clone was detected a few times. The CDR3: CASSLSGTGGSNQPQHF. CDR3 DNA: TGTGCCAGCAGTTTATCAGGGACAGGGGGAAGCAATCAGCCCCAGCATTTT. The V and J genes are TRBV27 and TRBJ1-5; TRBD1 matches at 11 bases. The CDR3 is made up of 17 amino acids. Germline CDR1 and CDR2: MNHEY and SMNVEV (reference sequence). Germline trimming cut 0 bases from V and 1 base from J; bases unmatched to any gene: 2.

The chain links TRBV5-1 to TRBJ1-3; the D gene is possibly TRBD1 (6 bases). The CDR3 has 14 amino acids. Germline lookup yields CDR1 SGHRS and CDR2 YFSETQ. The V gene lost 4 bases and the J gene lost 7 bases, with 15 bases spanning the gap. The CDR3 reads CASSPVGAWNTIYF. DNA of the CDR3: TGCGCCAGCAGCCCGGTGGGGGCCTGGAACACCATATATTTT.

This clone was recorded once. The chain employs TRBV7-9 and TRBJ1-4; 7 bases fit TRBD1. Trimming removed 4 bases from V and 10 bases from J; junction bases left unmatched: 3. The CDR3 consists of 12 residues. Germline V gene data show CDR1 as SEHNR and CDR2 as FQNEAQ (reference sequence). The CDR3 nucleotides are TGTGCCAGCAGCTCTTCAGGGGGAAAACTGTTTTTT. This gives the protein CASSSSGGKLFF.

The chain employs TRBV27 and TRBJ2-5, with TRBD2 matching over 7 bases. Germline V lookup: CDR1 MNHEY, CDR2 SMNVEV (reference sequence). The CDR3 length is 15 residues. The ends lost 5 bases at V and 8 bases at J; junction bases unmatched: 14. CDR3 nucleotide sequence: TGTGCCAGCAGTCCGCAAGCGGGATTAAGGGTAACCCAGTACTTC. Its protein product is CASSPQAGLRVTQYF.

This chain connects TRBV11-2 to TRBJ2-3; weak D call: TRBD2 (5 bases). CDR3 size: 16 residues. V lost 5 bases, J lost 3 bases, and 18 bases lay in between. Germline CDR1 is SGHAT and CDR2 is FQNNGV. CDR3 nucleotide sequence: TGTGCCAGCAGCCCAAAGGGCCAGCGGATAACAGATACGCAGTATTTT. Protein product: CASSPKGQRITDTQYF.

This chain links TRBV13 with TRBJ1-3, with D perhaps matching TRBD1 (5 bases). CDR1 is PRHDT and CDR2 is FYEKMQ in the germline V gene (reference sequence). Trimming removed 1 base from V and 0 bases from J, with 16 bases in between. The length of the CDR3 is 18 residues. The CDR3 is CASSLAGEGAISGNTIYF. CDR3 sequence (DNA): TGTGCCAGCAGCTTAGCAGGTGAAGGGGCGATCTCTGGAAACACCATATATTTT.

The genes are TRBV5-6 and TRBJ2-4, with TRBD2 matching 13 bases. This CDR3 region has 18 residues. Trimming at V came to 3 bases and at J to 6 bases, leaving 12 bases not matched to a gene. Germline V gene lookup returns CDR1 SGHDT and CDR2 YYEEEE. The CDR3 DNA sequence: TGTGCCAGCAGCTCGGCCCCACTAGCGGGAGGGCCCAGAAACATTCAGTACTTC. Translation gives CASSSAPLAGGPRNIQYF.

J is TRBJ1-2 and V is TRBV4-1; no definite D call. Germline-derived CDR1 and CDR2 are MGHRA and YSYEKL. This CDR3 contains 13 residues. V was trimmed by 5 bases and J by 4 bases, leaving 11 bases between them. This chain's CDR3 is CASSSAAGYGYTF. CDR3 DNA sequence: TGCGCCAGCAGCTCTGCTGCGGGCTATGGCTACACCTTC.

V gene TRBV21-1 combines with J gene TRBJ1-4; the table's D call TRBD1 went unverified against the DNA. TRBV21-1 is a pseudogene. CDR3 length: 15 residues. DNA for the CDR3: TGTGCCAGCAGCAAAAATGATCAGGGTAATGAAAAACTGTTTTTT. Protein sequence: CASSKNDQGNEKLFF.

The chain carries TRBV5-1 and TRBJ1-6, with 7 nucleotides matching TRBD1. The CDR3 covers 16 residues. Losses at the gene ends were 0 bases for V and 7 bases for J; bases not matched to a gene: 7. Germline V gene lookup returns CDR1 SGHRS and CDR2 YFSETQ. CDR3 DNA: TGCGCCAGCAGCTTGGAACCGGGACAGACGAATTCACCCCTCCACTTT. It codes for CASSLEPGQTNSPLHF. The whole variable domain, filled in from reference TRBV5-1 and TRBJ1-6, reads KAGVTQTPRYLIKTRGQQVTLSCSPISGHRSVSWYQQTPGQGLQFLFEYFSETQRNKGNFPGRFSGRQFSNSRSEMNVSTLELGDSALYLCASSLEPGQTNSPLHFGNGTRLTVT.

The chain joins TRBV6-4 to TRBJ2-6; 8 nucleotides line up with TRBD1. V shed 8 bases, J shed 0 bases, and the junction held 6 bases outside the gene matches. The CDR3 runs to 16 residues. Germline loops: CDR1 MRHNA, CDR2 SNTAGT. CDR3 in amino acids: CASAGQAVSGANVLTF. In DNA form, the CDR3 reads TGTGCCAGCGCGGGACAGGCCGTCTCTGGGGCCAACGTCCTGACTTTC.

V usage is TRBV19 and J usage is TRBJ2-6; D possibly corresponds to TRBD1 (5 bases). The CDR3 sequence is 18 residues long. CDR1 and CDR2 (germline): LNHDA, SQIVND (reference sequence). The V end lost 7 bases, the J end lost 0 bases, and 19 bases lay between the germline ends. The CDR3: CASTPTGQAYSGANVLTF. CDR3 nucleotides: TGTGCCAGTACCCCCACAGGTCAGGCATACTCTGGGGCCAACGTCCTGACTTTC.

The rearrangement uses TRBV28 and TRBJ2-5; the match to TRBD2 covers 9 bases. The V gene's germline CDR1 is MDHEN and CDR2 SYDVKM. The CDR3 length is 15 residues. The J segment lost 4 bases and the V segment lost 6 bases, leaving 9 bases of the junction unmatched. For the CDR3, the DNA is TGTGCCAGCAGACGACTGGCGGGAGGGGGAGAGACCCAGTACTTC. Its translation is CASRRLAGGGETQYF.

The V call is TRBV7-9, the J call TRBJ1-4; D ambiguous. The ends were cut back, 5 bases at V and 6 bases at J, with 13 bases in the middle. Germline V gives CDR1 SEHNR, CDR2 FQNEAQ (reference sequence). CDR3 length equals 14 residues. The CDR3 sequence: CASSASFRDEKLFF. The CDR3 region has the DNA TGTGCCAGCAGCGCGTCGTTCCGGGATGAAAAACTGTTTTTT.

The chain is built from TRBV7-2 and TRBJ2-2, with 12 nucleotides matching TRBD2. With V trimmed by 4 bases and J by 2 bases, 8 bases remained unmatched. The CDR3 extends over 18 amino acids. Germline V gives CDR1 SGHTA, CDR2 FQGNSA. The CDR3 sequence is CASSSGGLAGTNTGELFF. For the CDR3, the DNA is TGTGCCAGCAGCTCCGGAGGACTAGCGGGGACTAACACCGGGGAGCTGTTTTTT.

The chain carries TRBV28 and TRBJ2-7, with TRBD1 matching 9 bases. The CDR3 is made up of 17 amino acids. J gave up 0 bases and V 6 bases, and 12 bases lay outside the gene matches. The germline gives CDR1 MDHEN, CDR2 SYDVKM. The CDR3 sequence is CASSFGLGTGNSYEQYF. Here the CDR3 DNA reads TGTGCCAGCAGCTTCGGCCTGGGGACAGGGAACTCCTACGAGCAGTACTTC.

The chain links TRBV7-2 to TRBJ1-4; 12 positions match TRBD1. This CDR3 is 17 amino acids long. In germline, CDR1 is SGHTA, CDR2 FQGNSA. The V and J ends lost 4 bases and 8 bases, in that order; junction bases with no gene match: 11. The CDR3 sequence: CASSSGTGGGRDEKLFF. The CDR3 coding sequence is TGTGCCAGCAGCTCCGGGACAGGGGGCGGCAGGGACGAAAAACTGTTTTTT.

This sequence joins TRBV25-1 and TRBJ2-1, with a tentative D call TRBD1 (6 bases). The V end lost 3 bases, the J end lost 7 bases, and 7 bases lay between the germline ends. CDR3 size: 12 residues. Germline V gene data show CDR1 as MGHDK and CDR2 as SYGVNS. The CDR3 loop reads CASSDQGNEQFF. Here the CDR3 DNA reads TGTGCCAGCAGTGACCAGGGGAATGAGCAGTTCTTC. Together with reference TRBV25-1 and TRBJ2-1, the CDR3 gives the full variable domain: EADIYQTPRYLVIGTGKKITLECSQTMGHDKMYWYQQDPGMELHLIHYSYGVNSTEKGDLSSESTVSRIRTEHFPLTLESARPSHTSQYLCASSDQGNEQFFGPGTRLTVL.

This clone was seen a few times. The J gene is TRBJ1-2, the V gene TRBV5-1; 7 nucleotides line up with TRBD1. The CDR3 contains 15 residues. The V gene's germline CDR1 is SGHRS and CDR2 YFSETQ. J was trimmed by 8 bases and V by 3 bases; bases with no gene match: 13. The CDR3, as DNA: TGCGCCAGCAGCTCCGAACAGACAGGGACCTGGGGCTACACCTTC. As protein: CASSSEQTGTWGYTF.

J is TRBJ2-7 and V is TRBV18, with D uncertain. The CDR3 has 14 amino acids. V was shortened by 3 bases and J by 2 bases, with 11 bases between the two germline ends. Germline V gene sequence: CDR1 KGHSH, CDR2 LQKENI. CDR3 sequence: CASSPSNSPYEQYF. Here the CDR3 DNA reads TGTGCCAGCTCACCCTCTAACTCTCCCTACGAGCAGTACTTC.